Each of the 18 T cell receptor beta chains below was sequenced from the same sample in a study of T-cell reconstitution after alpha-beta-depleted transplantation in children. Researchers prepared the TCRbeta library using unique molecular identifiers, the study reports. TCRdb fed the PCR reads into MiXCR, producing one record per CDR3 protein. The top ten hold roughly 6.1% of the sample, which has around 94,000 distinct CDR3 sequences, approximately 5.4% seen once. The material sequenced was PBMCs, mostly from graft donor cells, taken 60 days after TCRalphabeta/CD19-depleted stem cell transplant. The source is a female patient aged 2-15 years who had a stem cell transplant for Fanconi anemia, so the T cells may come from the graft donor.

This clonotype was recorded many times. The chain has TRBV18 and TRBJ2-1, with D maybe TRBD2 (5 bases). The CDR3 has 14 residues. Trimming pared 3 bases from V and 6 bases from J, leaving 12 bases between. Germline lookup yields CDR1 KGHSH and CDR2 LQKENI. The CDR3 nucleotides are TGTGCCAGCTCACCGCTAGCCCCACTCAATGAGCAGTTCTTC. Translating it yields CASSPLAPLNEQFF.

Regarding this clonotype: This may come from a read error, since a much larger clone is one base off. The rearrangement joins TRBV15 to TRBJ2-1, with 10 positions matching TRBD2. This CDR3 contains 19 residues. Germline CDR1 LNHNV, CDR2 YYDKDF (reference sequence). CDR3 region: CAISRENRGASGSIDEQFF. The DNA for the CDR3 is TGTGCCATCAGCAGAGAGAATAGAGGGGCTAGCGGGAGTATAGATGAGCAGTTCTTC.

This clonotype was recorded many times. The V and J genes are TRBV5-1 and TRBJ2-3; 8 nucleotides match TRBD1. The V gene end was trimmed by 5 bases and the J gene end by 1 base; junction bases not matched to a gene: 9. Germline V gene lookup returns CDR1 SGHRS and CDR2 YFSETQ. The CDR3 extends over 16 amino acids. Here the CDR3 reads CASRRTGGSGTDTQYF. CDR3 coding DNA: TGCGCCAGCAGACGAACAGGGGGGTCAGGCACAGATACGCAGTATTTT.

A few counts support this clonotype. V and J are TRBV30 and TRBJ2-2; a weak D match, TRBD1 (5 bases). The germline V gene encodes CDR1 GTSNPN and CDR2 SVGIG (reference sequence). The CDR3 sequence is 15 residues long. V dropped 0 bases and J dropped 3 bases, with 11 bases sitting between them. This CDR3 reads CAWSVWAGHTGELFF. The CDR3 DNA is TGTGCCTGGAGTGTATGGGCAGGGCACACCGGGGAGCTGTTTTTT. The variable domain in full, with the rest retrieved from reference TRBV30 and TRBJ2-2, is SQTIHQWPATLVQPVGSPLSLECTVEGTSNPNLYWYRQAAGRGLQLLFYSVGIGQISSEVPQNLSASRPQDRQFILSSKKLLLSDSGFYLCAWSVWAGHTGELFFGEGSRLTVL.

This clonotype has at least ten counts. The V gene is TRBV12-3 or TRBV12-4, the J gene TRBJ1-6, with 7 bases matching TRBD1. J lost 10 bases, V lost 7 bases, and 10 bases had no gene match. The CDR3 runs 14 residues. This chain's CDR3 is CASTPSGTESPLHF. CDR3 in DNA: TGTGCCAGCACCCCTTCTGGGACAGAGTCACCCCTCCACTTT.

The chain links TRBV6-2 or TRBV6-3 to TRBJ2-3; D might be TRBD1 (6 bases). The CDR3 spans 12 residues. CDR1 is MNHEY and CDR2 is SVGEGT in the germline V gene. Trimming took off 5 bases at V and 6 bases at J, with 9 bases between the two ends. The CDR3 DNA reads TGTGCCAGCAGTCGACAGGTGGATACGCAGTATTTT. The encoded protein is CASSRQVDTQYF.

This clonotype was detected ten times or more. This sequence joins TRBV5-1 and TRBJ2-1; maybe TRBD2 (5 bases). The length of the CDR3 is 17 residues. V was pared by 5 bases and J by 0 bases, with 18 bases between. The V gene's germline CDR1 is SGHRS and CDR2 YFSETQ. The CDR3 DNA is TGCGCCAGCAGACACGGACTCCAATCCCTCTCCTACAATGAGCAGTTCTTC. It encodes CASRHGLQSLSYNEQFF.

The table lists this clonotype with many counts. V gene TRBV12-3 or TRBV12-4 combines with J gene TRBJ2-5; D gene ambiguous. Trimming removed 3 bases at V and 1 base at J, with 21 bases between. CDR3 length equals 18 residues. The CDR3 sequence is CASSFGPPPWRTQETQYF. DNA of the CDR3: TGTGCCAGCAGTTTTGGCCCACCGCCATGGCGGACCCAAGAGACCCAGTACTTC.

The chain carries TRBV5-1 and TRBJ2-3; TRBD2 matches 11 bases. Germline V gene sequence: CDR1 SGHRS, CDR2 YFSETQ. The CDR3 is 18 residues long. V dropped 3 bases and J dropped 4; count of bases not matched to a gene: 13. The CDR3 DNA follows: TGCGCCAGCAGCTGGGATGTTAGCGGGGGGGCCAGGTCAGATACGCAGTATTTT. It yields the protein CASSWDVSGGARSDTQYF. Using reference TRBV5-1 and TRBJ2-3 for the parts outside the CDR3, the full variable domain is KAGVTQTPRYLIKTRGQQVTLSCSPISGHRSVSWYQQTPGQGLQFLFEYFSETQRNKGNFPGRFSGRQFSNSRSEMNVSTLELGDSALYLCASSWDVSGGARSDTQYFGPGTRLTVL.

This clonotype has just a few counts. Germline and junction disagree at one end, which may indicate a read error. The J gene is TRBJ1-4, the V gene TRBV12-3 or TRBV12-4; D may be TRBD1 (6 bases). CDR3 length: 18 residues. CDR3 DNA sequence: TGTGCCAGCTGTTTGGGGGCTCCCCTTCTGGGAACTAATGAAAAACTGTTTTTT. Translation gives CASCLGAPLLGTNEKLFF.

This clonotype came up many times. The V gene is TRBV28, the J gene TRBJ1-2; perhaps TRBD1 as D (5 bases). This CDR3 has 13 amino acids. The germline V gene has CDR1 MDHEN and CDR2 SYDVKM. V was trimmed by 10 bases and J by 5 bases, leaving 17 bases between them. CDR3 in DNA: TGTGCCACCTCAGTGGGGCTACGTTATGGCTACACCTTC. Its protein is CATSVGLRYGYTF.

This clonotype occurred a few times. V gene TRBV18 combines with J gene TRBJ2-1; the D is unclear. Deletions cut 3 bases from V and 0 bases from J, with 6 bases between. CDR3 length equals 14 residues. Germline CDR1 and CDR2: KGHSH and LQKENI. In DNA, the CDR3 is TGTGCCAGCTCACCTACCCGCTCCTACAATGAGCAGTTCTTC. Residues: CASSPTRSYNEQFF.

The rearrangement links TRBV2 to TRBJ2-3; D unresolved. Trimming took off 4 bases at V and 1 base at J, with 6 bases between the two ends. The CDR3 length is 13 residues. Germline CDR1 and CDR2: SNHLY and FYNNEI. For the CDR3, the DNA is TGTGCCAGCAGTGGGGCAGGCACAGATACGCAGTATTTT. Its protein product is CASSGAGTDTQYF.

The chain is built from TRBV30 and TRBJ2-1; 10 bases align to TRBD1. From germline, CDR1 is GTSNPN and CDR2 SVGIG (reference sequence). V dropped 5 bases and J dropped 2; count of bases not matched to a gene: 9. The CDR3 length is 16 residues. The CDR3 reads CAWVPFGQGAYNEQFF. CDR3 bases: TGTGCCTGGGTGCCGTTCGGACAGGGGGCCTACAATGAGCAGTTCTTC.

The chain uses TRBV30 and TRBJ1-3; no firm D call. Germline lookup yields CDR1 GTSNPN and CDR2 SVGIG (reference sequence). This CDR3 is built from 15 residues. Trimming left V 2 bases short and J 0 bases short, with 11 bases between. CDR3 bases: TGTGCCTGGAGTCTGACTTCTTTCTCTGGAAACACCATATATTTT. Translation: CAWSLTSFSGNTIYF.

This clonotype was seen at least ten times. The gene calls are TRBV5-1 and TRBJ2-7; 7 bases map to TRBD2. CDR3 length: 14 amino acids. Germline V gene data show CDR1 as SGHRS and CDR2 as YFSETQ. V was clipped by 2 bases and J by 3 bases; unmatched bases: 5. CDR3: CASSFRTSDYEQYF. The CDR3 bases are TGCGCCAGCAGCTTTAGGACTAGTGACTACGAGCAGTACTTC. The full variable domain, completed using reference TRBV5-1 and TRBJ2-7, is KAGVTQTPRYLIKTRGQQVTLSCSPISGHRSVSWYQQTPGQGLQFLFEYFSETQRNKGNFPGRFSGRQFSNSRSEMNVSTLELGDSALYLCASSFRTSDYEQYFGPGTRLTVT.

This clonotype was seen a handful of times. V and J are TRBV20-1 and TRBJ2-5; D might be TRBD1 (5 bases). The germline V gene has CDR1 DFQATT and CDR2 SNEGSKA (reference sequence). This CDR3 comprises 15 residues. The V end lost 1 base, the J end lost 5 bases, and 17 bases lay between the germline ends. The CDR3 DNA sequence: TGCAGTGCTAGAGGGGGCCGAGATGTTTGGGAGACCCAGTACTTC. It is translated as CSARGGRDVWETQYF.

This clonotype has only a few counts. The chain combines TRBV7-8 with TRBJ2-3; D perhaps matches TRBD2 (7 bases). Trimming removed 5 bases at V and 0 bases at J, with 24 bases between. Germline CDR1 and CDR2: SGHVS and FQNEAQ. The CDR3 sequence is 19 residues long. The CDR3: CASSPFLDGGTSSTDTQYF. The CDR3 DNA is TGTGCCAGCAGCCCCTTTCTGGACGGGGGGACATCCAGCACAGATACGCAGTATTTT.